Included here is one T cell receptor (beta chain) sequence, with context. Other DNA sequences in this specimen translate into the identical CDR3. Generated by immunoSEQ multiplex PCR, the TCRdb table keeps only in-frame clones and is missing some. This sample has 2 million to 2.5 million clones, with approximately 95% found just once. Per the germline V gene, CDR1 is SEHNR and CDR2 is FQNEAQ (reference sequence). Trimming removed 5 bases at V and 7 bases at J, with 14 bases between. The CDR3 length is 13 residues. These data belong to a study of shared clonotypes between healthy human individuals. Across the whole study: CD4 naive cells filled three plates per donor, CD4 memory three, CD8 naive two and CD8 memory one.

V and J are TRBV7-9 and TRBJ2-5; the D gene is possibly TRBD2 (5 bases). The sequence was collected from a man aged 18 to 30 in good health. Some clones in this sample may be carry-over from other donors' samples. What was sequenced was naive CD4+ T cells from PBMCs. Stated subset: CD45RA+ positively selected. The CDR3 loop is CASSTRGAGTQYF. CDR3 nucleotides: TGTGCCAGCAGCACCCGGGGTGCCGGGACCCAGTACTTC.